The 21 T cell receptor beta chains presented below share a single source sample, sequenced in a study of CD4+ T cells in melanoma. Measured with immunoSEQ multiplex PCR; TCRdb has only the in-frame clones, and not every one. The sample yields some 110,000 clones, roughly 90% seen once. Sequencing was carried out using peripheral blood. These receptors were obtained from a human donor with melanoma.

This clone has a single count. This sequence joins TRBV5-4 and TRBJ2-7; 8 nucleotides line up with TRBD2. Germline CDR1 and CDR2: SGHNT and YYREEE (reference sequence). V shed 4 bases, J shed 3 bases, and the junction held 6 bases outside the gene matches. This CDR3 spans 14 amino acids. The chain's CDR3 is CASSPGLVDYEQYF. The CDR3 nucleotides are TGTGCCAGCAGCCCGGGACTAGTCGACTACGAGCAGTACTTC.

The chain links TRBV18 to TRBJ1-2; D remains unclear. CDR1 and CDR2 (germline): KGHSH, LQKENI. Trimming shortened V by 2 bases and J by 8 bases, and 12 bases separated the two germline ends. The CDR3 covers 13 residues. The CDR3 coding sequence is TGTGCCAGCTCACCAGACCCACAACAGGGCTACACCTTC. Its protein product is CASSPDPQQGYTF.

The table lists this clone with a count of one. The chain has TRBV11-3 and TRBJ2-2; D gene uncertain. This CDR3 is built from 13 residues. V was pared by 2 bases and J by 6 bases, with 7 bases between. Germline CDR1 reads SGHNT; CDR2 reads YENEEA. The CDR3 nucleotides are TGTGCCAGCAGCTTATTAGGGCCCGGGGAGCTGTTTTTT. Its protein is CASSLLGPGELFF.

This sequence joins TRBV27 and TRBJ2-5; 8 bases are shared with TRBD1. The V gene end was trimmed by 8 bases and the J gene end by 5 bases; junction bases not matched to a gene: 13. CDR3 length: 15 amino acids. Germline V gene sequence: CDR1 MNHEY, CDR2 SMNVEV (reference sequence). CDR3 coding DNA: TGTGCCAGCCGCCGTGCTGGACAGGGAACGGAGACCCAGTACTTC. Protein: CASRRAGQGTETQYF.

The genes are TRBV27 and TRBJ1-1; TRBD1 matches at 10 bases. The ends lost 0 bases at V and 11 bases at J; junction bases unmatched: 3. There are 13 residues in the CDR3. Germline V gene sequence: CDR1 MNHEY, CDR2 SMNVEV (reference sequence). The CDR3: CASSLSRDRGAFF. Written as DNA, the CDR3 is TGTGCCAGCAGTTTATCACGGGACAGGGGCGCTTTCTTT.

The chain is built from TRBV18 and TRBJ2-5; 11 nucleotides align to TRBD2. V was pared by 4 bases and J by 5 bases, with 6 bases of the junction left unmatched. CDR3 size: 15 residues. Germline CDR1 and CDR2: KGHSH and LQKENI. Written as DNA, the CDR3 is TGTGCCAGCTCACGTAGCGGGGGGGCTTTGGAGACCCAGTACTTC. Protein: CASSRSGGALETQYF.

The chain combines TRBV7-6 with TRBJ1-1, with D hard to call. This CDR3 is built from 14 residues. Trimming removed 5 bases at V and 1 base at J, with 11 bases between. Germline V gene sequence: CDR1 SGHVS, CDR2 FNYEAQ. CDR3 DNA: TGTGCCAGCAGCCCTGGGCAGTGGAACACTGAAGCTTTCTTT. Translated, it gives CASSPGQWNTEAFF.

CDR3 in amino acids: CASRPWTPNSNQPQHF. The DNA of the CDR3 is TGTGCCAGTAGGCCCTGGACACCTAATAGCAATCAGCCCCAGCATTTT. The chain links TRBV19 to TRBJ1-5, with D possibly being TRBD1 (5 bases). The CDR3 is made up of 16 amino acids. Germline CDR1 LNHDA, CDR2 SQIVND (reference sequence). V was trimmed by 6 bases and J by 0 bases, leaving 15 bases between them. The entire variable domain, with the rest obtained from reference TRBV19 and TRBJ1-5, is as follows: DGGITQSPKYLFRKEGQNVTLSCEQNLNHDAMYWYRQDPGQGLRLIYYSQIVNDFQKGDIAEGYSVSREKKESFPLTVTSAQKNPTAFYLCASRPWTPNSNQPQHFGDGTRLSIL.

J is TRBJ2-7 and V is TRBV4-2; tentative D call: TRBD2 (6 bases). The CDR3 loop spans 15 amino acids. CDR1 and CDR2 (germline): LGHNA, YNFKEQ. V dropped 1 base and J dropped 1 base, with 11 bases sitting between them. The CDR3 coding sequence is TGTGCCAGCAGCCAAGTTGCTAGCGCTTCCTACGAGCAGTACTTC. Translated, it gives CASSQVASASYEQYF.

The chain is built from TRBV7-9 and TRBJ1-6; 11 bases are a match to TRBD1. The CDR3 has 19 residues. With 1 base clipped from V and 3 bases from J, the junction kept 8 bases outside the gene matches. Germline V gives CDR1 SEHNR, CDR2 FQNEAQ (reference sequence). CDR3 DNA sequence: TGTGCCAGCAGCTTAGGGACAGGGGGCTCTTTGGACTATAATTCACCCCTCCACTTT. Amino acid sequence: CASSLGTGGSLDYNSPLHF.

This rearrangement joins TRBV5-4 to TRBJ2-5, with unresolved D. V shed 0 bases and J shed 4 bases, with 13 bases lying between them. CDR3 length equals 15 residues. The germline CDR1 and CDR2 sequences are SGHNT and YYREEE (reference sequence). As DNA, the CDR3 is TGTGCCAGCAGCTTGGTTACGGATTCCGGAGAGACCCAGTACTTC. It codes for CASSLVTDSGETQYF.

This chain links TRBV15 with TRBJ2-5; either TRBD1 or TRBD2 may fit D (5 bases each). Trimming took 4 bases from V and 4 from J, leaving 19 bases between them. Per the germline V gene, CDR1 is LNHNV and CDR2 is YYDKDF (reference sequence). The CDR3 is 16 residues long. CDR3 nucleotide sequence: TGTGCCACCAGCACTTCCTTATGGGGGAGCGGAGAGACCCAGTACTTC. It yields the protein CATSTSLWGSGETQYF.

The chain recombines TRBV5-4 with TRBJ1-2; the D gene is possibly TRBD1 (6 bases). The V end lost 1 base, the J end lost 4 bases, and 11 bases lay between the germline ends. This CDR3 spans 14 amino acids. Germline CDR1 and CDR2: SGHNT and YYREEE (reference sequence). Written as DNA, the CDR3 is TGTGCCAGCAGCTTGCCAGGGGATGTCTATGGCTACACCTTC. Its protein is CASSLPGDVYGYTF.

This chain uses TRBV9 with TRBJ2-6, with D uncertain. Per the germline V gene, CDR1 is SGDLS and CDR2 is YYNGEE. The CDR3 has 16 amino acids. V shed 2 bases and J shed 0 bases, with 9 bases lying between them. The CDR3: CASSVIPGSGANVLTF. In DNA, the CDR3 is TGTGCCAGCAGCGTTATCCCCGGCTCTGGGGCCAACGTCCTGACTTTC.

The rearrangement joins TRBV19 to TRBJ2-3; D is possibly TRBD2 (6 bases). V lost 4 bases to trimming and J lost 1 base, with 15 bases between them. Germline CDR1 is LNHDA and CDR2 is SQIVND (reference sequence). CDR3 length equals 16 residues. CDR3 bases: TGTGCCAGTAGTAGTACTAGCATAGTTCGCACAGATACGCAGTATTTT. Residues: CASSSTSIVRTDTQYF.

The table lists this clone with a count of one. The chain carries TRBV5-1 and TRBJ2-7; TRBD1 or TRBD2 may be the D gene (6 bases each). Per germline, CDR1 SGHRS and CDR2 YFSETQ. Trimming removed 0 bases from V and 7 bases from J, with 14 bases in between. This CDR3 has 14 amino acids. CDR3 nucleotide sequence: TGCGCCAGCAGCTTGGAAGGGGGGCCCAAGGAGCAGTACTTC. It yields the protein CASSLEGGPKEQYF.

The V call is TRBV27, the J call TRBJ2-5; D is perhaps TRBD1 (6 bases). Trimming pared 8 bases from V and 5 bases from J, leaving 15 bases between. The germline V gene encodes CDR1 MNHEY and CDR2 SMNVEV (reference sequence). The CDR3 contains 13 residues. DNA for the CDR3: TGTGCCAGCGGAACAGGGTTAGGGGAGACCCAGTACTTC. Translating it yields CASGTGLGETQYF.

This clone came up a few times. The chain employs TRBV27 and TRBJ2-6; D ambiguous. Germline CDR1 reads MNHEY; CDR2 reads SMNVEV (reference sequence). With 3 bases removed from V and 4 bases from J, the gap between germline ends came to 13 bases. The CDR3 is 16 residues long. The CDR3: CASSFWSGSGANVLTF. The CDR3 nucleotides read TGTGCCAGCAGTTTTTGGTCCGGGTCCGGGGCCAACGTCCTGACTTTC.

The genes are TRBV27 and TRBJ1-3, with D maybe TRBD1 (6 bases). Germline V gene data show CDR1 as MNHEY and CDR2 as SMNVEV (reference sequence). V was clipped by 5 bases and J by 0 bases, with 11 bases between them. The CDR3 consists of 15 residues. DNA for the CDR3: TGTGCCAGCAGTCCTAACAGGGACTCTGGAAACACCATATATTTT. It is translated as CASSPNRDSGNTIYF.

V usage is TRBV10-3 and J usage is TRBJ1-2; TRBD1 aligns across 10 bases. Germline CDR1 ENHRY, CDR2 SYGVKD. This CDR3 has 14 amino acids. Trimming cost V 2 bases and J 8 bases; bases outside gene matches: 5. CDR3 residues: CAISEGTGVGGYTF. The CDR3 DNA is TGTGCCATCAGTGAGGGGACAGGGGTGGGAGGCTACACCTTC.

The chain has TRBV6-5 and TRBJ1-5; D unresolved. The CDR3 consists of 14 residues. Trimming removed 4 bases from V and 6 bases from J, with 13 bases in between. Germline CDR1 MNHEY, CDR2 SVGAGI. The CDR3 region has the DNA TGTGCCAGCAGTTTGAGAAGGGTTGGTCAGCCCCAGCATTTT. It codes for CASSLRRVGQPQHF.